The rows below give T cell receptor beta chains drawn from one sample of a study of control samples from healthy donors and cancer patients. Libraries were prepared by immunoSEQ multiplex PCR; TCRdb keeps only in-frame clonotypes and omits some of them. The table shows roughly 100,000 clones, with about 85% occurring only once. Sequenced material: blood. These receptors all come from a woman aged 50 to 60 in good health. The CDR3 runs from the conserved cysteine through the conserved F or W. Fields, in order: J gene, clone size, V gene, D gene, CDR3 DNA, CDR3 protein. The D gene is left open where the match is weak. Rows may omit the clone size; those that give it use once, few, many or a size class.

J gene: TRBJ2-6; clone size: NA; V gene: TRBV5-1; D gene: NA; CDR3 DNA: TGCGCCAGCAGCTTGGATAGTTTTAGGGCTGGTTCTGGGGCCAACGTCCTGACTTTC; CDR3 protein: CASSLDSFRAGSGANVLTF
J gene: TRBJ2-1; clone size: NA; V gene: TRBV2; D gene: NA; CDR3 DNA: TGTGCCAGAACAGCCGGGGCTTTCAATGAGCAGTTCTTC; CDR3 protein: CARTAGAFNEQFF
J gene: TRBJ2-7; clone size: NA; V gene: TRBV6-2/TRBV6-3; D gene: NA; CDR3 DNA: TGTGCCAGCAGTTACCCCCTCCGTCAGAGGGGCTACGAGCAGTACTTC; CDR3 protein: CASSYPLRQRGYEQYF
J gene: TRBJ1-2; clone size: NA; V gene: TRBV2; D gene: TRBD1; CDR3 DNA: TGTGCCAGCAGTGGACAGGGTTCGTATGGCTACACCTTC; CDR3 protein: CASSGQGSYGYTF
J gene: TRBJ2-1; clone size: few; V gene: TRBV5-4; D gene: TRBD1; CDR3 DNA: TGTGCCAGCAGCTCAGCGACAGGGGGCTTATACAATGAGCAGTTCTTC; CDR3 protein: CASSSATGGLYNEQFF
J gene: TRBJ2-3; clone size: NA; V gene: TRBV7-8; D gene: NA; CDR3 DNA: TGTGCCAGCAGCTTAGATCGGGGTGCGACAGATACGCAGTATTTT; CDR3 protein: CASSLDRGATDTQYF
J gene: TRBJ1-6; clone size: NA; V gene: TRBV18; D gene: TRBD1; CDR3 DNA: TGTGCCAGCTCACCAAGCGACAGGGCCAATTCACCCCTCCACTTT; CDR3 protein: CASSPSDRANSPLHF
J gene: TRBJ1-5; clone size: NA; V gene: TRBV10-3; D gene: NA; CDR3 DNA: TGTGCCATCAGTGAGGGTGGGGTAGGTCAGCCCCAGCATTTT; CDR3 protein: CAISEGGVGQPQHF
J gene: TRBJ1-1; clone size: NA; V gene: TRBV7-2; D gene: TRBD1; CDR3 DNA: TGTGCCAGCAGCTTATCGGGACAGGGTGGGACTGAAGCTTTCTTT; CDR3 protein: CASSLSGQGGTEAFF
J gene: TRBJ2-5; clone size: NA; V gene: TRBV12-3/TRBV12-4; D gene: NA; CDR3 DNA: TGTGCCAGCACCCTGTGGCTTGTCGAGACCCAGTACTTC; CDR3 protein: CASTLWLVETQYF
J gene: TRBJ1-5; clone size: NA; V gene: TRBV7-8; D gene: NA; CDR3 DNA: TGTGCCAGCAGCAGTTTGCGGGACGGCAATCAGCCCCAGCATTTT; CDR3 protein: CASSSLRDGNQPQHF
J gene: TRBJ1-4; clone size: NA; V gene: TRBV27; D gene: TRBD1; CDR3 DNA: TGTGCCAGCAGTCCAAGGACAGGGATGGAAAAACTGTTTTTT; CDR3 protein: CASSPRTGMEKLFF
J gene: TRBJ1-5; clone size: once; V gene: TRBV5-1; D gene: NA; CDR3 DNA: TGCGCCAGCCCGAATTCAGAGCGCCTGGGTAGCAATCAGCCCCAGCATTTT; CDR3 protein: CASPNSERLGSNQPQHF
J gene: TRBJ1-6; clone size: NA; V gene: TRBV9; D gene: TRBD1; CDR3 DNA: TGTGCCAGCAGCGTAGATCTCACAGGGGGCTCGAGTTCACCCCTCCACTTT; CDR3 protein: CASSVDLTGGSSSPLHF
J gene: TRBJ2-2; clone size: NA; V gene: TRBV9; D gene: TRBD2; CDR3 DNA: TGTGCCAGCAGCGTCGCTAGCGGGGGGGCTCACACCGGGGAGCTGTTTTTT; CDR3 protein: CASSVASGGAHTGELFF
J gene: TRBJ2-1; clone size: NA; V gene: TRBV11-2; D gene: NA; CDR3 DNA: TGTGCCAGCAGCTTAACCCGGGTGGGCACAACAAATGAGCAGTTCTTC; CDR3 protein: CASSLTRVGTTNEQFF
J gene: TRBJ2-3; clone size: NA; V gene: TRBV24-1; D gene: NA; CDR3 DNA: TGTGCCACCAGTGATATCACAGATACGCAGTATTTT; CDR3 protein: CATSDITDTQYF
J gene: TRBJ2-7; clone size: NA; V gene: TRBV29-1; D gene: TRBD2; CDR3 DNA: TGCAGCGTTGAACCTCATAGCGGGAGATCTGACGAGCAGTACTTC; CDR3 protein: CSVEPHSGRSDEQYF
J gene: TRBJ2-1; clone size: NA; V gene: TRBV28; D gene: NA; CDR3 DNA: TGTGCCAGCACCCCCGAGGGGATAGGGGACAATGAGCAGTTCTTC; CDR3 protein: CASTPEGIGDNEQFF
J gene: TRBJ2-5; clone size: NA; V gene: TRBV10-3; D gene: NA; CDR3 DNA: TGTGCCATCAGTGAGGGGTCAGGGCCACAAGAGACCCAGTACTTC; CDR3 protein: CAISEGSGPQETQYF
J gene: TRBJ2-3; clone size: NA; V gene: TRBV4-2; D gene: TRBD2; CDR3 DNA: TGTGCCAGCAGCCAAGAGATGGGGACTAGCGGGAGCCAGACGCAGTATTTT; CDR3 protein: CASSQEMGTSGSQTQYF
J gene: TRBJ1-2; clone size: NA; V gene: TRBV5-6; D gene: NA; CDR3 DNA: TGTGCCAGCAGCTCCTACTTAGGAGGGATGTCTAACTATGGCTACACCTTC; CDR3 protein: CASSSYLGGMSNYGYTF
J gene: TRBJ1-5; clone size: NA; V gene: TRBV28; D gene: NA; CDR3 DNA: TGTGCCAGCAGTCTAACCAGGGGTTTTCAGCCCCAGCATTTT; CDR3 protein: CASSLTRGFQPQHF
J gene: TRBJ1-2; clone size: NA; V gene: TRBV20-1; D gene: NA; CDR3 DNA: TGCAGTGCGAGCTATGGCTACACCTTC; CDR3 protein: CSASYGYTF
J gene: TRBJ2-7; clone size: NA; V gene: TRBV14; D gene: TRBD2; CDR3 DNA: TGTGCCAGCAGCCATTTTCTAGCGGGAGGTTCCTACGAGCAGTACTTC; CDR3 protein: CASSHFLAGGSYEQYF
J gene: TRBJ1-1; clone size: NA; V gene: TRBV6-1; D gene: NA; CDR3 DNA: TGTGCCAGCAGTGGACAGACCTTCACCTGGAACACTGAAGCTTTCTTT; CDR3 protein: CASSGQTFTWNTEAFF
J gene: TRBJ2-7; clone size: NA; V gene: TRBV27; D gene: NA; CDR3 DNA: TGTGCCAGCAGTTCACAGGGAGGTAGGGGCTACGAGCAGTACTTC; CDR3 protein: CASSSQGGRGYEQYF
J gene: TRBJ1-2; clone size: NA; V gene: TRBV7-8; D gene: TRBD1; CDR3 DNA: TGTGCCAGCAGCTTAGTCCCCCTGGGACAGGGTGCTGGCTACACCTTC; CDR3 protein: CASSLVPLGQGAGYTF
J gene: TRBJ1-6; clone size: NA; V gene: TRBV6-2/TRBV6-3; D gene: TRBD1; CDR3 DNA: TGTGCCAGCAGTTACTCCAGACAGGGGAATAATTCACCCCTCCACTTT; CDR3 protein: CASSYSRQGNNSPLHF
J gene: TRBJ2-6; clone size: NA; V gene: TRBV3-1/TRBV3-2; D gene: NA; CDR3 DNA: TGTGCCAGCAGCCCCATTCTCTTTTGGGGGGCCAACGTCCTGACTTTC; CDR3 protein: CASSPILFWGANVLTF
J gene: TRBJ1-1; clone size: once; V gene: TRBV7-9; D gene: NA; CDR3 DNA: TGTGCCAGCAGCTTGTACCGGGGGGCGAGGGACACTGAAGCTTTCTTT; CDR3 protein: CASSLYRGARDTEAFF
J gene: TRBJ1-5; clone size: NA; V gene: TRBV11-2; D gene: TRBD1; CDR3 DNA: TGTGCCAGCTCAGGGGGCCCCAATCAGCCCCAGCATTTT; CDR3 protein: CASSGGPNQPQHF
J gene: TRBJ2-3; clone size: NA; V gene: TRBV4-2; D gene: TRBD2; CDR3 DNA: TGTGCCAGCAGCCGCTCCGGGACTAGCGGGGTGGACTACACAGATACGCAGTATTTT; CDR3 protein: CASSRSGTSGVDYTDTQYF
J gene: TRBJ2-5; clone size: NA; V gene: TRBV9; D gene: TRBD1; CDR3 DNA: TGTGCCAGCAGCCCCACGGACAGGCAAGAGACCCAGTACTTC; CDR3 protein: CASSPTDRQETQYF
J gene: TRBJ1-3; clone size: NA; V gene: TRBV5-5; D gene: TRBD1; CDR3 DNA: TGTGCCAGCAGCCCAGGGGGCGGAAACACCATATATTTT; CDR3 protein: CASSPGGGNTIYF
J gene: TRBJ1-2; clone size: few; V gene: TRBV11-2; D gene: NA; CDR3 DNA: TGTGCCAGCAAGTCCACTAACTATGGCTACACCTTC; CDR3 protein: CASKSTNYGYTF
J gene: TRBJ1-2; clone size: NA; V gene: TRBV27; D gene: NA; CDR3 DNA: TGTGCCAGCAGTTTGGCCCAGGGTCTTGGCTACACCTTC; CDR3 protein: CASSLAQGLGYTF
J gene: TRBJ2-1; clone size: NA; V gene: TRBV9; D gene: NA; CDR3 DNA: TGTGCCAGCAGCGTGGAAATCAGCTCCTACAATGAGCAGTTCTTC; CDR3 protein: CASSVEISSYNEQFF
J gene: TRBJ2-3; clone size: NA; V gene: TRBV4-1; D gene: NA; CDR3 DNA: TGCGCCAGCAGCCAAGGGCCGGTTAGCACAGATACGCAGTATTTT; CDR3 protein: CASSQGPVSTDTQYF
J gene: TRBJ2-1; clone size: NA; V gene: TRBV18; D gene: NA; CDR3 DNA: TGTGCCAGCACGTCTACTAGGGACACTTACAATGAGCAGTTCTTC; CDR3 protein: CASTSTRDTYNEQFF
J gene: TRBJ2-3; clone size: NA; V gene: TRBV9; D gene: NA; CDR3 DNA: TGTGCCAGCAGCTTGGGCCAGGCACCCACAGATACGCAGTATTTT; CDR3 protein: CASSLGQAPTDTQYF
J gene: TRBJ1-2; clone size: NA; V gene: TRBV7-2; D gene: TRBD1; CDR3 DNA: TGTGCCAGCAGCTTGCCCCGGGACAGGGCTGATGGCTACACCTTC; CDR3 protein: CASSLPRDRADGYTF
J gene: TRBJ2-2; clone size: NA; V gene: TRBV5-8; D gene: TRBD1; CDR3 DNA: TGTGCCAGCAGCGGTTCCGGGACAGCGAACACCGGGGAGCTGTTTTTT; CDR3 protein: CASSGSGTANTGELFF
J gene: TRBJ1-5; clone size: once; V gene: TRBV28; D gene: TRBD1; CDR3 DNA: TGTGCCAGCACCCGGGACAGCTTCTCGCGGCCCCAGCATTTT; CDR3 protein: CASTRDSFSRPQHF
J gene: TRBJ2-1; clone size: NA; V gene: TRBV7-3; D gene: NA; CDR3 DNA: TGTGCCAGCAGCTTAACCTCGGACACGGAGCAGTTCTTC; CDR3 protein: CASSLTSDTEQFF
J gene: TRBJ1-4; clone size: NA; V gene: TRBV5-1; D gene: TRBD1; CDR3 DNA: TGCGCCAGCTCCAAACAGGGGAGTGATGAAAAACTGTTTTTT; CDR3 protein: CASSKQGSDEKLFF
J gene: TRBJ2-1; clone size: NA; V gene: TRBV5-5; D gene: TRBD2; CDR3 DNA: TGTGCCAGCAGCGCCCAACTAGCGGGGGGGCCTGGGGAGCAGTTCTTC; CDR3 protein: CASSAQLAGGPGEQFF
J gene: TRBJ1-5; clone size: few; V gene: TRBV6-2/TRBV6-3; D gene: NA; CDR3 DNA: TGTGCCAGCAGTTACCCGGCAGGGGTTAGCAATCAGCCCCAGCATTTT; CDR3 protein: CASSYPAGVSNQPQHF
J gene: TRBJ2-7; clone size: NA; V gene: TRBV5-6; D gene: NA; CDR3 DNA: TGTGCCAGCAGCTTGGGTTCCTCGGCCTACGAGCAGTACTTC; CDR3 protein: CASSLGSSAYEQYF
J gene: TRBJ1-2; clone size: NA; V gene: TRBV7-9; D gene: NA; CDR3 DNA: TGTGCCAGCAGCCTAAGTCGGGGCTATGGCTACACCTTC; CDR3 protein: CASSLSRGYGYTF
J gene: TRBJ1-2; clone size: NA; V gene: TRBV6-2/TRBV6-3; D gene: TRBD1; CDR3 DNA: TGTGCCAGCAGTTACCGTCTGGACAGGCTCAAGAACTATGGCTACACCTTC; CDR3 protein: CASSYRLDRLKNYGYTF
J gene: TRBJ2-2; clone size: NA; V gene: TRBV11-2; D gene: NA; CDR3 DNA: TGTGCCAGCAGCTTAGGGACCGGACTCACCCCCCTCGGGGAGCTGTTTTTT; CDR3 protein: CASSLGTGLTPLGELFF
J gene: TRBJ2-2; clone size: NA; V gene: TRBV11-2; D gene: NA; CDR3 DNA: TGTGCCAGCAGTCTAGCAGGGACCACCGGGGAGCTGTTTTTT; CDR3 protein: CASSLAGTTGELFF
J gene: TRBJ2-7; clone size: NA; V gene: TRBV20-1; D gene: TRBD2; CDR3 DNA: TGCAGTGCTGGTGGACTAGACGGGAAGTACGAGCAGTACTTC; CDR3 protein: CSAGGLDGKYEQYF
J gene: TRBJ2-2; clone size: NA; V gene: TRBV6-4; D gene: TRBD2; CDR3 DNA: TGTGCCAGCAGTCCTCTAGCGGCCCAAGGGACCGGGGAGCTGTTTTTT; CDR3 protein: CASSPLAAQGTGELFF